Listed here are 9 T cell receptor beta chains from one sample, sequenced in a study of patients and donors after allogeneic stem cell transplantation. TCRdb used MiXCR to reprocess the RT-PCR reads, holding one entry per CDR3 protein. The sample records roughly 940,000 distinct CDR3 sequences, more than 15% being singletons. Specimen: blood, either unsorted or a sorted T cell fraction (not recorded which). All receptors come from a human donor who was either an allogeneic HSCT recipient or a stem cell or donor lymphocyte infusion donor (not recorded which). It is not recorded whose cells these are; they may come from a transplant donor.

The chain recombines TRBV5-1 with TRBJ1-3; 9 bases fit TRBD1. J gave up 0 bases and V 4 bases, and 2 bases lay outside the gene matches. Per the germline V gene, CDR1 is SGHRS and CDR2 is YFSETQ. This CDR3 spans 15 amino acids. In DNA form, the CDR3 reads TGCGCCAGCAGCGAACAGGGGGCCTCTGGAAACACCATATATTTT. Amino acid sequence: CASSEQGASGNTIYF.

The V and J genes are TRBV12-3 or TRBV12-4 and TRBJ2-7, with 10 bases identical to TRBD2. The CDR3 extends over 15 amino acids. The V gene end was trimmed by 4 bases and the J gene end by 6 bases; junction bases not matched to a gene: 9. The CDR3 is CASSSASGRSVEQYF. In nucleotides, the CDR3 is TGTGCCAGCAGTTCTGCTAGCGGGAGAAGCGTCGAGCAGTACTTC.

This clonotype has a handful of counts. The CDR3 loop reads CASNGTRVTDTQYF. For the CDR3, the DNA is TGCGCCAGCAACGGGACTAGAGTCACAGATACGCAGTATTTT. The rearrangement joins TRBV10-2 to TRBJ2-3, with TRBD2 matching 8 bases. CDR1 is WSHSY, CDR2 SAAADI, per germline. V gave up 7 bases and J gave up 2 bases; unmatched junction bases: 5. This CDR3 is built from 14 residues.

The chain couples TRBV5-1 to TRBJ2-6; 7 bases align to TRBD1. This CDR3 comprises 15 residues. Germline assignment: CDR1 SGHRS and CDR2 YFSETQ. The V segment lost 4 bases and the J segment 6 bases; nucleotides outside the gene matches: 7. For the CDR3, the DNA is TGCGCCAGCAGCGAAGGACAGGTGACGGCCAACGTCCTGACTTTC. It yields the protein CASSEGQVTANVLTF. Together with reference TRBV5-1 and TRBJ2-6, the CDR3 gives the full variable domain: KAGVTQTPRYLIKTRGQQVTLSCSPISGHRSVSWYQQTPGQGLQFLFEYFSETQRNKGNFPGRFSGRQFSNSRSEMNVSTLELGDSALYLCASSEGQVTANVLTFGAGSRLTVL.

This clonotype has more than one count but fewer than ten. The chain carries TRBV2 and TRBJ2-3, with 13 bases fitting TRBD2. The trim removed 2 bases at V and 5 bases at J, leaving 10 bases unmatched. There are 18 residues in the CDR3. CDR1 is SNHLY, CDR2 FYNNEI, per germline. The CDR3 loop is CASSENEAGLAGVDTQYF. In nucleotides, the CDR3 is TGTGCCAGCAGTGAAAACGAGGCCGGACTAGCGGGGGTAGATACGCAGTATTTT.

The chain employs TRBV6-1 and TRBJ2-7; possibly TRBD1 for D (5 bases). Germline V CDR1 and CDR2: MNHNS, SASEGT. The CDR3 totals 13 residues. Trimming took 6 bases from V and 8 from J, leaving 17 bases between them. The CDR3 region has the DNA TGTGCCAGCAGCAATGGGGCAGCCTTAAAGCAGTACTTC. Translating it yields CASSNGAALKQYF.

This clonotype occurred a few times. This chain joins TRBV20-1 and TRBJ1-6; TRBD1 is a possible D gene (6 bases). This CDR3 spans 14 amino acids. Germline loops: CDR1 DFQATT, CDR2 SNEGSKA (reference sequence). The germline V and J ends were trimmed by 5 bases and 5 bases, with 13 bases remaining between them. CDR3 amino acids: CSAPRGRNNSPLHF. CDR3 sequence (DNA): TGCAGTGCTCCGCGGGGGCGGAATAATTCACCCCTCCACTTT.

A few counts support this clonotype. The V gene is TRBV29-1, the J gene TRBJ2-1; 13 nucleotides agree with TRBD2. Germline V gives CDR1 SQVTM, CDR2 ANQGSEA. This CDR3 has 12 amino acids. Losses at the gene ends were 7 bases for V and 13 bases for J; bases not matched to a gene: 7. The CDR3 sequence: CSAPLAGGPQFF. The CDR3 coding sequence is TGCAGCGCACCACTAGCGGGAGGGCCCCAGTTCTTC.

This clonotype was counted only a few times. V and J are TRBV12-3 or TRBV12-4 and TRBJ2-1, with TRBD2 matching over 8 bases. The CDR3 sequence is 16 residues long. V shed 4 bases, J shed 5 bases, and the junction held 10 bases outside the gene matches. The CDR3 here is CASSSPTSGYHNEQFF. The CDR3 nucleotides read TGTGCCAGCAGTTCCCCAACTAGCGGCTACCACAATGAGCAGTTCTTC.